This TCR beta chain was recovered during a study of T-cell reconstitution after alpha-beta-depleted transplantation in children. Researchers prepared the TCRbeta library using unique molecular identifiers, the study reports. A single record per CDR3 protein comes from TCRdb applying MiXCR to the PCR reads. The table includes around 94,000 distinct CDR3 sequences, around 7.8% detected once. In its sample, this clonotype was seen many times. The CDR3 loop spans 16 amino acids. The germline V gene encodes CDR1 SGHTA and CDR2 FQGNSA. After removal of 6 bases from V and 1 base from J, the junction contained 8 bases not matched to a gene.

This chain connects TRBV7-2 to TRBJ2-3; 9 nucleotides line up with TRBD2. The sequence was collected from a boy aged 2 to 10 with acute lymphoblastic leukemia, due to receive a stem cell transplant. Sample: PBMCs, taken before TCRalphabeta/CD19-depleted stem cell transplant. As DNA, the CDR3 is TGTGCCAGCAGAACTATAGCGGGGGCCGGCACAGATACGCAGTATTTT. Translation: CASRTIAGAGTDTQYF. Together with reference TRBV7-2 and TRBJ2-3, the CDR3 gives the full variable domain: GAGVSQSPSNKVTEKGKDVELRCDPISGHTALYWYRQSLGQGLEFLIYFQGNSAPDKSGLPSDRFSAERTGGSVSTLTIQRTQQEDSAVYLCASRTIAGAGTDTQYFGPGTRLTVL.